This TCR beta chain was documented in a study of shared clonotypes between healthy human individuals. Unsorted PBMC DNA sequencing spanned ten immunoSEQ deep assay plates. TCRdb's copy holds only in-frame clones and misses some; the assay was immunoSEQ multiplex PCR. Of about 560,000 clones in the sample, around 78% were seen once. The receptor comes from a woman between 35 and 50 years old in good health. Some clones in this sample may be carry-over from other donors' samples. The source material was PBMCs.

The CDR3 coding sequence is TGTGCCAGCAGCGTAGGGAGACTAGCGGGAGTTCTGAATGAGCAGTTCTTC. Translation gives CASSVGRLAGVLNEQFF. V gene TRBV9 combines with J gene TRBJ2-1; 12 nucleotides align to TRBD2. The CDR3 contains 17 residues. CDR1 and CDR2 (germline): SGDLS, YYNGEE. V dropped 0 bases and J dropped 7; count of bases not matched to a gene: 8.